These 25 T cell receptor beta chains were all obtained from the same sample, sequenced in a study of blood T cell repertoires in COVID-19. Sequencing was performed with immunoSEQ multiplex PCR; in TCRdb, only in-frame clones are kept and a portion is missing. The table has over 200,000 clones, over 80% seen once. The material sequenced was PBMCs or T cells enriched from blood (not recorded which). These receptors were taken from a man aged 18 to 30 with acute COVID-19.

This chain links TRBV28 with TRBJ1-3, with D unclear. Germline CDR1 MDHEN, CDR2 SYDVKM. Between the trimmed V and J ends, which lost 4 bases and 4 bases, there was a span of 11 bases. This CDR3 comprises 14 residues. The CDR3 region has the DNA TGTGCCAGCAGTTCCTCTTATGTAGGAAACACCATATATTTT. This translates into CASSSSYVGNTIYF.

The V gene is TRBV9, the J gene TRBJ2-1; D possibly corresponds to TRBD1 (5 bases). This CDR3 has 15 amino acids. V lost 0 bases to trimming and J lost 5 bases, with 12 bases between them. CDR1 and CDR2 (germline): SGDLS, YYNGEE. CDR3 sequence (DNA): TGTGCCAGCAGCGTAGCGGGTTTGGACAACAATGAGCAGTTCTTC. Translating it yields CASSVAGLDNNEQFF.

CDR3: CASSPPGGPAFF. The CDR3 DNA reads TGTGCCAGCAGCCCCCCGGGAGGTCCAGCTTTCTTT. The chain has TRBV28 and TRBJ1-1; D not certain. CDR3 size: 12 residues. Trimming removed 6 bases at V and 10 bases at J, with 15 bases between. Germline V gene sequence: CDR1 MDHEN, CDR2 SYDVKM.

Here the CDR3 reads CASSHSRAGLGETQYF. In DNA form, the CDR3 reads TGTGCCAGCAGCCATAGTAGGGCGGGTCTGGGGGAGACCCAGTACTTC. The V gene is TRBV3-1 (or the pseudogene TRBV3-2), the J gene TRBJ2-5; TRBD2 is a possible D gene (5 bases). Trimming shortened V by 3 bases and J by 5 bases, and 19 bases separated the two germline ends. Germline assignment: CDR1 LGHDT and CDR2 YNNKEL (reference sequence). The CDR3 covers 16 residues.

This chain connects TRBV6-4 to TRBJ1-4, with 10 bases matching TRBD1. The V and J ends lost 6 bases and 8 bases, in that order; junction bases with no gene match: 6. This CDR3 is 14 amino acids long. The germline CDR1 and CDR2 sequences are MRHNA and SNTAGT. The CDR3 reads CASRGTGDEEKLFF. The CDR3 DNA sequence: TGTGCCAGCAGAGGGACAGGGGATGAAGAAAAACTGTTTTTT.

In DNA, the CDR3 is TGCAGCGTTGAAGGACTATCCTTAGGGGAGCTGTTTTTT. Protein sequence: CSVEGLSLGELFF. This chain joins TRBV29-1 and TRBJ2-2, with D maybe TRBD2 (5 bases). The V and J ends lost 1 base and 8 bases respectively, with 11 bases between them. This CDR3 spans 13 amino acids. The germline V gene has CDR1 SQVTM and CDR2 ANQGSEA.

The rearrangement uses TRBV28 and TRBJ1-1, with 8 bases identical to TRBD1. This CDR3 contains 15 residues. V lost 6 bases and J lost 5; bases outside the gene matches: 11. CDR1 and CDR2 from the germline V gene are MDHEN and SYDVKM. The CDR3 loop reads CASSGQGSYFTEAFF. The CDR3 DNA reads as TGTGCCAGCAGCGGACAGGGCTCATATTTTACTGAAGCTTTCTTT. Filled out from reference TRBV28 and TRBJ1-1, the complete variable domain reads DVKVTQSSRYLVKRTGEKVFLECVQDMDHENMFWYRQDPGLGLRLIYFSYDVKMKEKGDIPEGYSVSREKKERFSLILESASTNQTSMYLCASSGQGSYFTEAFFGQGTRLTVV.

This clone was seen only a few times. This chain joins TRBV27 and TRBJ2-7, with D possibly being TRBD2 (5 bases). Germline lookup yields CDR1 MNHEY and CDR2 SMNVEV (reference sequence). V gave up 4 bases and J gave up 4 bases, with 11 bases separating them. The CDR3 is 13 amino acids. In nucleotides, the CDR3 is TGTGCCAGCAGTTCAGGCCGACTATACGAGCAGTACTTC. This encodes CASSSGRLYEQYF.

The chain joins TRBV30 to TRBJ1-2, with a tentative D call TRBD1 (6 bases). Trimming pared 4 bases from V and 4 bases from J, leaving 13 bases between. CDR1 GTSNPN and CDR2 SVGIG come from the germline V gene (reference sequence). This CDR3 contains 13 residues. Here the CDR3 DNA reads TGTGCCTGGATCCCTCGGACAGTCTATGGCTACACCTTC. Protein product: CAWIPRTVYGYTF.

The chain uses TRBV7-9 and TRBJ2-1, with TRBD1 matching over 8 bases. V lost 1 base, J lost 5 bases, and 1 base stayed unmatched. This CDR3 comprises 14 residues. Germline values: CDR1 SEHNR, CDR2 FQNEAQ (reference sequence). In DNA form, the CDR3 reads TGTGCCAGCAGCTTAGGGACAGGGAACAATGAGCAGTTCTTC. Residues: CASSLGTGNNEQFF.

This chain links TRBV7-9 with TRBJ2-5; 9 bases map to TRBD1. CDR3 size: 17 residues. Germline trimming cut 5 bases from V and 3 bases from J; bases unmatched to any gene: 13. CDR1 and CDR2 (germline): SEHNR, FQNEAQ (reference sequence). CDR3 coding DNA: TGTGCCAGCAGCCCGGCAAGGACAGGGGCCGACGAAGAGACCCAGTACTTC. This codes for CASSPARTGADEETQYF.

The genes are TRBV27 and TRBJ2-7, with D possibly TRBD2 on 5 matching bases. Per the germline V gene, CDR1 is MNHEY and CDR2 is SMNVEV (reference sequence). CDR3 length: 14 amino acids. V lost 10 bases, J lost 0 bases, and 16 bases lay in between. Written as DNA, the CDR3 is TGTGCCACCAGCGAGGGTCCGGGCTCCTACGAGCAGTACTTC. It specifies CATSEGPGSYEQYF.

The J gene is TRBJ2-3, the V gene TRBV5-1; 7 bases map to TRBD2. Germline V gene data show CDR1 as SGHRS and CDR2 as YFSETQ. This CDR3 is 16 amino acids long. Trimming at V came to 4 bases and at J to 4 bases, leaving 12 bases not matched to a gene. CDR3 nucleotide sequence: TGCGCCAGCAGCCTCATTGTGGGGAGGGACGCAGATACGCAGTATTTT. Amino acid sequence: CASSLIVGRDADTQYF. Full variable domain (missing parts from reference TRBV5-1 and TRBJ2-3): KAGVTQTPRYLIKTRGQQVTLSCSPISGHRSVSWYQQTPGQGLQFLFEYFSETQRNKGNFPGRFSGRQFSNSRSEMNVSTLELGDSALYLCASSLIVGRDADTQYFGPGTRLTVL.

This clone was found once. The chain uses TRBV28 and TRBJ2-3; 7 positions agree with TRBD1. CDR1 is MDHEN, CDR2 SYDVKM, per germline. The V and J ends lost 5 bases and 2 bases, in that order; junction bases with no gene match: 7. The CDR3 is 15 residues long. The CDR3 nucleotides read TGTGCCAGCAGTAGAATGGGACAGAACACAGATACGCAGTATTTT. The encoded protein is CASSRMGQNTDTQYF.

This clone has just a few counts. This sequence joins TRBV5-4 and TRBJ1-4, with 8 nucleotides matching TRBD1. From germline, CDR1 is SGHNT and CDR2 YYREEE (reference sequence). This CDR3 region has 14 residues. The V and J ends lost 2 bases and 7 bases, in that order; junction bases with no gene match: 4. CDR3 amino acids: CASSLQGEGEKLFF. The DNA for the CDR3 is TGTGCCAGCAGCTTACAGGGGGAGGGTGAAAAACTGTTTTTT.

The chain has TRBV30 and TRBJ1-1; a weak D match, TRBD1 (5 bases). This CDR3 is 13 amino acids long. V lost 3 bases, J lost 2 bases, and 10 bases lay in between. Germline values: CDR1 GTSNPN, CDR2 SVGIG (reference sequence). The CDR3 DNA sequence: TGTGCCTGGAGAAACCAGGGTAACACTGAAGCTTTCTTT. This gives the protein CAWRNQGNTEAFF.

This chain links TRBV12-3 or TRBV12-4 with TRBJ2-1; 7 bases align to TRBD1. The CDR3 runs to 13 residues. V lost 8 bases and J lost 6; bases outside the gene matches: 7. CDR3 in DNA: TGTGCCAGCGGGACAGCGAGTGGCAATGAGCAGTTCTTC. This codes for CASGTASGNEQFF.

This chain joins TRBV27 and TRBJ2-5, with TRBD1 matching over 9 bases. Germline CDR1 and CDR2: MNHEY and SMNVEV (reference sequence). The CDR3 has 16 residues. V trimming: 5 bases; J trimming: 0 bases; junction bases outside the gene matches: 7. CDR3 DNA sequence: TGTGCCAGCAGTCCAAGGGACAGGGCTGACCAAGAGACCCAGTACTTC. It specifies CASSPRDRADQETQYF.

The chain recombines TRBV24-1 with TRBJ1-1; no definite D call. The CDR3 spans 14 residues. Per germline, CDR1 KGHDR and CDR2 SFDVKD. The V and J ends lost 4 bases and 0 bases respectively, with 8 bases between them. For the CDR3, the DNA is TGTGCCACCAGTGAGTCGGGAGTGAACACTGAAGCTTTCTTT. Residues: CATSESGVNTEAFF.

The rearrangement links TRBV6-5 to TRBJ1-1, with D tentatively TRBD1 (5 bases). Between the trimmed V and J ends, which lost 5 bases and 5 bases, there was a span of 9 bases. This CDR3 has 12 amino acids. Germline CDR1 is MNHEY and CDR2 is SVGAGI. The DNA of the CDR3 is TGTGCCAGCAGTCGGCCAGGGACTGAAGCTTTCTTT. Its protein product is CASSRPGTEAFF.

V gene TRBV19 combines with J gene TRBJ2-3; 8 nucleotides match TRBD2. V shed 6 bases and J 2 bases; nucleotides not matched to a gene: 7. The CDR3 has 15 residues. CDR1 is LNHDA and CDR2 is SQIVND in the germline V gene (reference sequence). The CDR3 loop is CASRTGRADTDTQYF. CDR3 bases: TGTGCCAGTAGGACCGGGAGGGCCGACACAGATACGCAGTATTTT.

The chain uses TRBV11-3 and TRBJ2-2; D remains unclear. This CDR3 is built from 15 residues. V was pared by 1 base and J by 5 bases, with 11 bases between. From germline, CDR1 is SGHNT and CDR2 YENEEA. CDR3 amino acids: CASSLGAASTGELFF. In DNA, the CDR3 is TGTGCCAGCAGCTTAGGCGCAGCGAGTACCGGGGAGCTGTTTTTT.

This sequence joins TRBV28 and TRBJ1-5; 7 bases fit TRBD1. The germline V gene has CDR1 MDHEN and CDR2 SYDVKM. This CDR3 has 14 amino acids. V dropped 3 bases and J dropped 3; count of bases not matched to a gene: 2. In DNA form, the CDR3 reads TGTGCCAGCAGTTTGACAGGGTACAATCAGCCCCAGCATTTT. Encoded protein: CASSLTGYNQPQHF. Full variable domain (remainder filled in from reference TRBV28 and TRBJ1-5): DVKVTQSSRYLVKRTGEKVFLECVQDMDHENMFWYRQDPGLGLRLIYFSYDVKMKEKGDIPEGYSVSREKKERFSLILESASTNQTSMYLCASSLTGYNQPQHFGDGTRLSIL.

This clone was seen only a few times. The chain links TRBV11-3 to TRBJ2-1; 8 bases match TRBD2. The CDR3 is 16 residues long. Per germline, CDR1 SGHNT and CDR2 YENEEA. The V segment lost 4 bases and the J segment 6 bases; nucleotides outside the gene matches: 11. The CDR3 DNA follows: TGTGCCAGCAGCTATGGCCGGACTAGCCTTTCCAATGAGCAGTTCTTC. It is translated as CASSYGRTSLSNEQFF.

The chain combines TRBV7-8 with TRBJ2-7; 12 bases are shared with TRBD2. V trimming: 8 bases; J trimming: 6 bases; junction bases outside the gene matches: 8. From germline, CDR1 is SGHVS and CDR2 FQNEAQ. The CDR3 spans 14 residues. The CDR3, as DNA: TGTGCCAGCTCTAGCGGGAGGGCCGTCGGCGAGCAGTACTTC. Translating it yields CASSSGRAVGEQYF.